The subject of this entry is one T cell receptor (beta chain). This table comes from immunoSEQ multiplex PCR, and its TCRdb copy is limited to in-frame clones, with some not included. The sample shows about 28,000 clones, 88% of them seen only once. The data were obtained in a study of multiple sclerosis patients with progressive multifocal leukoencephalopathy. Whole-study context: Controls were natalizumab-treated multiple sclerosis patients who did not develop PML, sampled longitudinally.

Time point meaning: before natalizumab initiation. The clonotype originates from a human donor with multiple sclerosis. The sequenced material came from PBMCs.

The CDR3 bases are TGTGCCAGTAGTATTGCAGGTGTGCACGAGCAGTACTTC. Amino acids: CASSIAGVHEQYF. The chain links TRBV19 to TRBJ2-7; no firm D call. Per the germline V gene, CDR1 is LNHDA and CDR2 is SQIVND (reference sequence). The V end lost 3 bases, the J end lost 5 bases, and 11 bases lay between the germline ends. The CDR3 runs to 13 residues. The complete variable domain, with remaining parts taken from reference TRBV19 and TRBJ2-7, reads DGGITQSPKYLFRKEGQNVTLSCEQNLNHDAMYWYRQDPGQGLRLIYYSQIVNDFQKGDIAEGYSVSREKKESFPLTVTSAQKNPTAFYLCASSIAGVHEQYFGPGTRLTVT.